The 31 T cell receptor beta chains below were found in one sample sequenced in a study of T cell repertoires in cytomegalovirus infection. TCRdb itself ran the reads through MiXCR, one entry per CDR3 protein. The table shows about 150,000 distinct CDR3 sequences, with about a sixth occurring only once. Sequencing used CD8+ T cells from PBMCs. These receptors were obtained from a human donor in good health (CMV status not recorded). Some clones in this sample may be carry-over from other donors' samples.

This clonotype was detected only a few times. The chain recombines TRBV6-6 with TRBJ2-1; D uncertain. CDR1 is MNHNY and CDR2 is SVGAGI in the germline V gene (reference sequence). The CDR3 length is 10 residues. V lost 5 bases and J lost 5, with 1 base in between. CDR3 coding DNA: TGTGCCAGCAGTGACAATGAGCAGTTCTTC. It yields the protein CASSDNEQFF.

There are a few counts of this clonotype. The CDR3 bases are TGTGCCAGCAGTTACTCGATCAGCGGGCAAGAGACCCAGTACTTC. Translation: CASSYSISGQETQYF. The genes are TRBV6-8 and TRBJ2-5; TRBD2 is a possible D gene (6 bases). Germline assignment: CDR1 MNHGY and CDR2 SAAAGT. V was trimmed by 0 bases and J by 2 bases, leaving 10 bases between them. CDR3 length: 15 residues.

At least ten counts were recorded for this clonotype. CDR3 DNA sequence: TGTGCCAGCAGCTTAGGGTGGGGCGGGTATAGCAATCAGCCCCAGCATTTT. Residues: CASSLGWGGYSNQPQHF. The rearrangement uses TRBV7-8 and TRBJ1-5, with D possibly matching TRBD1 (5 bases). Trimming left V 1 base short and J 0 bases short, with 13 bases between. The CDR3 extends over 17 amino acids. Germline V gene data show CDR1 as SGHVS and CDR2 as FQNEAQ.

V gene TRBV28 combines with J gene TRBJ1-3; possible D gene TRBD1, 5 bases. This CDR3 comprises 13 residues. Germline assignment: CDR1 MDHEN and CDR2 SYDVKM. Trimming cost V 1 base and J 7 bases, with 8 bases left between them. The CDR3: CASSLSRGNTIYF. CDR3 coding DNA: TGTGCCAGCAGTTTATCACGGGGGAACACCATATATTTT.

This clonotype was picked up many times. The chain is built from TRBV7-9 and TRBJ2-7; D is perhaps TRBD1 or TRBD2 (5 bases each). V lost 7 bases and J 6 bases, leaving 16 bases between the germline ends. Germline V gene sequence: CDR1 SEHNR, CDR2 FQNEAQ (reference sequence). The CDR3 loop spans 13 amino acids. CDR3 residues: CASKDLGAREQYF. The CDR3 region has the DNA TGTGCCAGCAAGGATCTCGGGGCCCGCGAGCAGTACTTC.

The V call is TRBV12-3 or TRBV12-4, the J call TRBJ2-2, with D tentatively TRBD2 (6 bases). CDR3 length: 14 residues. The V gene lost 5 bases and the J gene lost 6 bases, with 13 bases spanning the gap. For the CDR3, the DNA is TGTGCCAGCAGTCGCGGGACGATCCCCGGGGAGCTGTTTTTT. It is translated as CASSRGTIPGELFF.

In DNA form, the CDR3 reads TGTGCCAGCAGCCAGGGACATCAGAACACTGAAGCTTTCTTT. Protein sequence: CASSQGHQNTEAFF. J is TRBJ1-1 and V is TRBV7-9; possibly TRBD1 for D (6 bases). With 5 bases removed from V and 1 base from J, the gap between germline ends came to 11 bases. Germline CDR1 reads SEHNR; CDR2 reads FQNEAQ (reference sequence). CDR3 size: 14 residues.

A few counts support this clonotype. The V gene is TRBV10-3, the J gene TRBJ2-7; weak D call: TRBD2 (6 bases). Looked up from germline, CDR1 is ENHRY and CDR2 is SYGVKD. Trimming pared 0 bases from V and 2 bases from J, leaving 26 bases between. The CDR3 is made up of 20 amino acids. CDR3 amino acids: CAISESFVTPGGGHAYEQYF. Here the CDR3 DNA reads TGTGCCATCAGTGAGTCGTTCGTGACCCCTGGGGGAGGCCATGCCTACGAGCAGTACTTC.

The CDR3 sequence: CASRSDSTGELFF. The DNA of the CDR3 is TGTGCCAGCAGAAGCGACAGCACCGGGGAGCTGTTTTTT. The chain has TRBV12-3 or TRBV12-4 and TRBJ2-2; possibly TRBD1 for D (5 bases). This CDR3 comprises 13 residues. V gave up 6 bases and J gave up 4 bases, with 9 bases separating them.

This clonotype was observed a few times. The CDR3 loop reads CASSMTSGRPDEQFF. DNA for the CDR3: TGTGCCAGCAGCATGACTAGCGGGAGACCCGATGAGCAGTTCTTC. The chain is built from TRBV27 and TRBJ2-1; 12 nucleotides align to TRBD2. CDR1 MNHEY and CDR2 SMNVEV come from the germline V gene (reference sequence). Trimming removed 6 bases from V and 8 bases from J; junction bases left unmatched: 8. The CDR3 covers 15 residues.

This clonotype was detected a few times. The rearrangement links TRBV7-2 to TRBJ2-7, with TRBD1 identical over 7 bases. This CDR3 has 16 amino acids. V trimming: 0 bases; J trimming: 2 bases; junction bases outside the gene matches: 7. CDR1 and CDR2 from the germline V gene are SGHTA and FQGNSA. The CDR3 loop is CASSLADRFRPYEQYF. The CDR3 nucleotides read TGTGCCAGCAGCTTAGCGGACAGGTTCCGGCCCTACGAGCAGTACTTC.

This clonotype was seen a few times. V is TRBV7-9 and J is TRBJ2-1; 8 positions agree with TRBD2. The CDR3 has 15 amino acids. The germline CDR1 and CDR2 sequences are SEHNR and FQNEAQ (reference sequence). The junction had 12 bases not matched to a gene; V was cut back by 7 bases and J by 7 bases. This CDR3 is CASTLESGRRNEQFF. The CDR3 coding sequence is TGTGCCAGCACCTTGGAAAGCGGGAGAAGGAATGAGCAGTTCTTC.

A few counts support this clonotype. The genes are TRBV6-9 and TRBJ2-2; D possibly corresponds to TRBD1 (6 bases). V lost 2 bases and J lost 1, with 8 bases in between. Germline CDR1 is MNHGY and CDR2 is SVAAGI. This CDR3 is built from 15 residues. The CDR3 DNA follows: TGTGCCAGCAGTTATAACAGGGAGAACACCGGGGAGCTGTTTTTT. Amino acids: CASSYNRENTGELFF.

Here the CDR3 DNA reads TGCAGCGTCCGGACAGGGGGGTCCTACGAGCAGTACTTC. Amino acids: CSVRTGGSYEQYF. The rearrangement joins TRBV29-1 to TRBJ2-7, with 10 bases that match TRBD1. The CDR3 loop spans 13 amino acids. Germline assignment: CDR1 SQVTM and CDR2 ANQGSEA. The junction had 3 bases not matched to a gene; V was cut back by 6 bases and J by 1 base.

This clonotype was seen only a few times. The rearrangement links TRBV4-2 to TRBJ2-7; perhaps TRBD2 as D (6 bases). CDR3 length: 16 residues. Germline V gene data show CDR1 as LGHNA and CDR2 as YNFKEQ. V lost 4 bases and J 9 bases, leaving 25 bases between the germline ends. For the CDR3, the DNA is TGTGCCAGCAGCCCGTCCTGGGGGGAGGACATTAAATGGCAGTACTTC. Translating gives CASSPSWGEDIKWQYF.

In this sample, this clonotype turned up a few times. V and J are TRBV5-1 and TRBJ2-7; 9 bases are a match to TRBD1. CDR3 length equals 13 residues. The germline CDR1 and CDR2 sequences are SGHRS and YFSETQ. J gave up 5 bases and V 6 bases, and 6 bases lay outside the gene matches. In DNA, the CDR3 is TGCGCCAGCACCGAACAGGGGGCGAACGAGCAGTACTTC. This sequence encodes CASTEQGANEQYF.

This clonotype was counted only a few times. The J gene is TRBJ2-1, the V gene TRBV29-1; TRBD2 might be the D (6 bases). The germline V and J ends were trimmed by 4 bases and 5 bases, with 18 bases remaining between them. The V gene's germline CDR1 is SQVTM and CDR2 ANQGSEA. The CDR3 sequence is 15 residues long. The CDR3 spells CSVGRDLRGHNEQFF. The CDR3 DNA sequence: TGCAGCGTTGGAAGGGATTTGCGGGGACACAATGAGCAGTTCTTC.

This clonotype came up many times. The chain uses TRBV7-2 and TRBJ2-6, with D hard to call. V was clipped by 5 bases and J by 12 bases, with 8 bases between them. The CDR3 consists of 11 residues. Germline loops: CDR1 SGHTA, CDR2 FQGNSA. The CDR3 loop is CASSAGSVLTF. CDR3 in DNA: TGTGCCAGCAGCGCAGGATCCGTCCTGACTTTC.

The rearrangement links TRBV7-2 to TRBJ2-1; no definite D call. The V gene's germline CDR1 is SGHTA and CDR2 FQGNSA. The V gene lost 5 bases and the J gene lost 1 base, with 6 bases spanning the gap. The CDR3 length is 13 residues. The CDR3 DNA reads as TGTGCCAGCAGCCCCGTATCCTACAATGAGCAGTTCTTC. This codes for CASSPVSYNEQFF.

This clonotype was found a few times. This chain uses TRBV28 with TRBJ2-1, with 8 bases matching TRBD2. The ends lost 7 bases at V and 2 bases at J; junction bases unmatched: 4. Germline loops: CDR1 MDHEN, CDR2 SYDVKM. The length of the CDR3 is 14 residues. CDR3: CASTQREPYNEQFF. In DNA form, the CDR3 reads TGTGCCAGCACCCAGCGGGAGCCCTACAATGAGCAGTTCTTC.

V and J are TRBV27 and TRBJ1-3; D remains ambiguous. CDR1 and CDR2 (germline): MNHEY, SMNVEV (reference sequence). The germline V and J ends were trimmed by 2 bases and 0 bases, with 5 bases remaining between them. CDR3 length equals 14 residues. The DNA of the CDR3 is TGTGCCAGCAGTTTAGGGCCCTCTGGAAACACCATATATTTT. It specifies CASSLGPSGNTIYF.

V and J are TRBV19 and TRBJ2-1; 8 bases are shared with TRBD2. This CDR3 contains 15 residues. Germline V lookup: CDR1 LNHDA, CDR2 SQIVND (reference sequence). V dropped 9 bases and J dropped 5; count of bases not matched to a gene: 12. The chain's CDR3 is CASRGRQRGNNEQFF. In DNA, the CDR3 is TGTGCCAGCCGGGGCCGGCAGCGGGGGAACAATGAGCAGTTCTTC. Filled out from reference TRBV19 and TRBJ2-1, the complete variable domain reads DGGITQSPKYLFRKEGQNVTLSCEQNLNHDAMYWYRQDPGQGLRLIYYSQIVNDFQKGDIAEGYSVSREKKESFPLTVTSAQKNPTAFYLCASRGRQRGNNEQFFGPGTRLTVL.

This clonotype was detected only a few times. The chain joins TRBV7-2 to TRBJ2-1; 7 positions match TRBD2. The CDR3 is 15 amino acids. V shed 8 bases, J shed 0 bases, and the junction held 7 bases outside the gene matches. The germline CDR1 and CDR2 sequences are SGHTA and FQGNSA. DNA of the CDR3: TGTGCCAGCCGAGGACTAGTTTACTCCTACAATGAGCAGTTCTTC. Protein sequence: CASRGLVYSYNEQFF. Using reference TRBV7-2 and TRBJ2-1 for the parts outside the CDR3, the full variable domain is GAGVSQSPSNKVTEKGKDVELRCDPISGHTALYWYRQSLGQGLEFLIYFQGNSAPDKSGLPSDRFSAERTGGSVSTLTIQRTQQEDSAVYLCASRGLVYSYNEQFFGPGTRLTVL.

This clonotype was seen only a few times. The gene calls are TRBV28 and TRBJ2-7; D is unresolved. Germline CDR1 MDHEN, CDR2 SYDVKM. V was shortened by 10 bases and J by 3 bases, with 10 bases between the two germline ends. The CDR3 totals 11 residues. The DNA of the CDR3 is TGTGCCATGGGCCCGCTCTACGAGCAGTACTTC. Its translation: CAMGPLYEQYF. The full variable domain, its missing parts supplied by reference TRBV28 and TRBJ2-7, is DVKVTQSSRYLVKRTGEKVFLECVQDMDHENMFWYRQDPGLGLRLIYFSYDVKMKEKGDIPEGYSVSREKKERFSLILESASTNQTSMYLCAMGPLYEQYFGPGTRLTVT.

This clonotype was counted at least ten times. This chain uses TRBV24-1 with TRBJ2-1; 11 positions match TRBD2. The CDR3 sequence is 18 residues long. J gave up 1 base and V 1 base, and 5 bases lay outside the gene matches. CDR1 is KGHDR and CDR2 is SFDVKD in the germline V gene. The CDR3: CATSDFGGTSGSYNEQFF. DNA of the CDR3: TGTGCCACCAGTGATTTTGGGGGGACTAGCGGATCCTACAATGAGCAGTTCTTC.

The chain couples TRBV6-2 or TRBV6-3 to TRBJ2-5; D not certain. Trimming took 2 bases from V and 1 from J, leaving 11 bases between them. Germline-derived CDR1 and CDR2 are MNHEY and SVGEGT. CDR3 length: 15 amino acids. The CDR3 spells CASSYLTGAQETQYF. The CDR3 DNA sequence: TGTGCCAGCAGTTACCTTACCGGCGCCCAAGAGACCCAGTACTTC.

This clonotype was found a few times. The rearrangement links TRBV12-3 or TRBV12-4 to TRBJ2-1; 12 positions agree with TRBD2. The CDR3 has 18 residues. Losses at the gene ends were 3 bases for V and 2 bases for J; bases not matched to a gene: 8. The CDR3 DNA sequence: TGTGCCAGCAGTTTGACTAGCGGGGGTTATAGCACCTACAATGAGCAGTTCTTC. Translation gives CASSLTSGGYSTYNEQFF.

This clonotype was counted a few times. V usage is TRBV7-9 and J usage is TRBJ2-5, with 9 bases identical to TRBD1. CDR1 is SEHNR, CDR2 FQNEAQ, per germline (reference sequence). This CDR3 is 14 amino acids long. With V trimmed by 4 bases and J by 2 bases, 2 bases remained unmatched. The CDR3 protein is CASSSTGGQETQYF. The CDR3 DNA sequence: TGTGCCAGCAGCTCGACAGGGGGTCAAGAGACCCAGTACTTC.

This clonotype was detected only a few times. The V gene is TRBV24-1, the J gene TRBJ2-1, with a weak D call TRBD2 (6 bases). V was trimmed by 7 bases and J by 4 bases, leaving 19 bases between them. CDR1 is KGHDR, CDR2 SFDVKD, per germline. This CDR3 is built from 16 residues. Here the CDR3 reads CATSGGKEGLYNEQFF. The CDR3 DNA sequence: TGTGCCACCAGCGGTGGAAAGGAGGGACTTTACAATGAGCAGTTCTTC.

The CDR3, as DNA: TGTGCCAGCAGGGGGACAGGAATTTCCTACGAGCAGTACTTC. Translation gives CASRGTGISYEQYF. This sequence joins TRBV6-2 or TRBV6-3 and TRBJ2-7; TRBD1 agrees at 8 bases. V was pared by 6 bases and J by 1 base, with 5 bases of the junction left unmatched. The germline gives CDR1 MNHEY, CDR2 SVGEGT. This CDR3 contains 14 residues.

This clonotype appeared a few times. The chain employs TRBV11-2 and TRBJ2-7; 8 bases are a match to TRBD2. Unmatched junction bases numbered 16, after V lost 1 base and J lost 5 bases. The CDR3 is made up of 18 amino acids. Germline V gene data show CDR1 as SGHAT and CDR2 as FQNNGV. CDR3 in amino acids: CASSLVAGKRELYDEQYF. The DNA for the CDR3 is TGTGCCAGCAGCTTAGTGGCAGGAAAGCGGGAGCTTTACGACGAGCAGTACTTC.